This T cell receptor (beta chain) was sequenced in a study of shared clonotypes between healthy human individuals. There are 14 residues in the CDR3. The ends were cut back, 2 bases at V and 5 bases at J, with 12 bases in the middle. CDR1 and CDR2 from the germline V gene are MNHEY and SVGAGI. As concerns this clone: The target antigen is unknown.

In the original workflow: There were no quality scores in the junction-only immunoSEQ sequences, so filtering differed. Assay used: immunoSEQ multiplex PCR; TCRdb lists only in-frame clones, some missing. That table is the source of V, J and clone size, and D and trimming were worked out from the DNA. The sample lists about 980,000 clones, approximately 80% seen once, with around 1.4% in the top ten. Notes on the study in general: Sequencing depth was expected to affect clonotype sharing among donors.

Specimen: memory CD4+ T cells sorted from blood. Stated subset: CD45RA-negative fraction. The genes are TRBV6-5 and TRBJ1-2, with D perhaps matching TRBD1 (6 bases). This TCR derives from a man aged 18 to 29 in good health. In DNA form, the CDR3 reads TGTGCCAGCAGTTACAGGAGCCAGGGGTATGGCTACACCTTC. The encoded protein is CASSYRSQGYGYTF.